Following are 7 T cell receptor beta chains from one sample sequenced in a study of CD8 T cells in Susac syndrome. The RNA, 0.5 to 1 ug, was put through reverse transcription using random hexamers. TCRdb reprocessed the immunoSEQ multiplex PCR reads with MiXCR, giving one entry per CDR3 protein. The table shows 200,000 to 300,000 distinct CDR3 sequences, with 96% occurring only once. The sequencing sample was made of CD4+ T cells from PBMCs. The receptors originated from a human donor with Susac syndrome.

The gene calls are TRBV29-1 and TRBJ2-3; TRBD2 agrees at 10 bases. The CDR3 is 18 residues long. After removal of 0 bases from V and 6 bases from J, the junction contained 15 bases not matched to a gene. Germline values: CDR1 SQVTM, CDR2 ANQGSEA. In nucleotides, the CDR3 is TGCAGCGTTGAAGATCGGGGCCTCGGTAGCGGGGGGCTGGATACGCAGTATTTT. Its protein product is CSVEDRGLGSGGLDTQYF.

This rearrangement joins TRBV25-1 to TRBJ2-7, with 7 bases lining up with TRBD2. The CDR3 has 12 amino acids. J was trimmed by 4 bases and V by 10 bases; bases with no gene match: 7. The germline V gene encodes CDR1 MGHDK and CDR2 SYGVNS. The CDR3, as DNA: TGTGCCACCTTGGGACTAAAGTACGAGCAGTACTTC. Translation gives CATLGLKYEQYF.

The chain employs TRBV20-1 and TRBJ1-5; D perhaps matches TRBD1 (6 bases). This CDR3 spans 15 amino acids. Germline CDR1 is DFQATT and CDR2 is SNEGSKA (reference sequence). Trimming took 2 bases from V and 1 from J, leaving 12 bases between them. DNA of the CDR3: TGCAGTGCTAGAATCAGGGGCGGGAGCAATCAGCCCCAGCATTTT. Translation: CSARIRGGSNQPQHF.

The J gene is TRBJ2-7, the V gene TRBV24-1; tentatively, D is TRBD2 (6 bases). Trimming stripped 12 bases from V and 3 bases from J, with 11 bases between. Per germline, CDR1 KGHDR and CDR2 SFDVKD. The CDR3 is made up of 11 amino acids. CDR3 sequence (DNA): TGTGCCGTTTCGGGAGACTACGAGCAGTACTTC. This encodes CAVSGDYEQYF.

The genes are TRBV3-1 and TRBJ2-7; D gene uncertain. Trimming left V 4 bases short and J 3 bases short, with 10 bases between. Germline CDR1 LGHDT, CDR2 YNNKEL (reference sequence). This CDR3 is built from 13 residues. The CDR3 here is CASSPSWNYEQYF. The CDR3 region has the DNA TGTGCCAGCAGCCCCTCATGGAACTACGAGCAGTACTTC.

The rearrangement uses TRBV10-3 and TRBJ2-1, with TRBD2 matching over 13 bases. This CDR3 spans 15 amino acids. The V segment lost 7 bases and the J segment 10 bases; nucleotides outside the gene matches: 10. Per the germline V gene, CDR1 is ENHRY and CDR2 is SYGVKD. The CDR3 reads CAITRTSGSLGEQFF. The CDR3 DNA reads TGTGCCATCACCAGGACTAGCGGGAGTTTAGGGGAGCAGTTCTTC.

V usage is TRBV5-1 and J usage is TRBJ1-2; D not resolved. Trimming removed 4 bases from V and 4 bases from J, with 11 bases in between. The V gene's germline CDR1 is SGHRS and CDR2 YFSETQ. CDR3 length: 13 amino acids. In DNA form, the CDR3 reads TGCGCCAGCAGCGACGGGCCCGCCTATGGCTACACCTTC. Its translation is CASSDGPAYGYTF. The whole variable domain, remainder taken from reference TRBV5-1 and TRBJ1-2, is KAGVTQTPRYLIKTRGQQVTLSCSPISGHRSVSWYQQTPGQGLQFLFEYFSETQRNKGNFPGRFSGRQFSNSRSEMNVSTLELGDSALYLCASSDGPAYGYTFGSGTRLTVV.